The source of this T cell receptor beta chain is a study of cytomegalovirus exposure and HLA in healthy donors. The study's findings and limits: Specificity of a few CMV-associated chains for CMV antigens was verified in vitro.

Here immunoSEQ multiplex PCR was the method, and the copy in TCRdb shows in-frame clones only, minus some. The table records tens of thousands of clones, approximately 90% of them present only once. Concerning this clone itself: Its antigen remains unknown.

The germline gives CDR1 MNHEY, CDR2 SMNVEV (reference sequence). Trimming took 5 bases from V and 0 from J, leaving 14 bases between them. This CDR3 has 15 amino acids. This clonotype originated in a man in his thirties or forties in good health and CMV-seronegative. The chain carries TRBV27 and TRBJ2-7, with D uncertain. The sequenced sample consisted of PBMCs. CDR3 region: CASSPGERSSYEQYF. CDR3 DNA sequence: TGTGCCAGCAGTCCGGGTGAAAGAAGCTCCTACGAGCAGTACTTC.